This T cell receptor beta chain was sequenced in a study of blood T cell dynamics during melanoma immunotherapy. The assay was immunoSEQ multiplex PCR, and TCRdb's table has in-frame clones only and misses some. This sample yields approximately 17,000 clones, of which approximately 93% are seen a single time; 1.8% belongs to the top ten. For this clone: Its target is not known.

Study-level results: PBMC repertoires of eventual disease-control patients split at W3 into clonality or diversity gains. Whether repertoire-driving clones were melanoma-specific could not be determined.

CDR1 is SGHDN and CDR2 is FVKESK in the germline V gene. This CDR3 comprises 18 residues. The V and J ends lost 0 bases and 3 bases, in that order; junction bases with no gene match: 7. The time point is: pre-treatment baseline. The clonotype originates from a human donor with melanoma. The sequenced sample was blood, obtained from a patient treated with checkpoint blockade. The chain couples TRBV14 to TRBJ2-3; 12 positions match TRBD2. CDR3: CASSQDHPGLAGTDTQYF. In DNA form, the CDR3 reads TGTGCCAGCAGCCAAGATCACCCCGGACTAGCGGGAACAGATACGCAGTATTTT.